The entry below gives a single T cell receptor (beta chain) sequence along with its context. Only in-frame clones appear in the TCRdb table, and some are missing; sequencing was by immunoSEQ multiplex PCR. Of roughly 140,000 clones in the sample, 75% to 85% were seen once. This record belongs to a study of blood T cell repertoires in COVID-19. Germline trimming cut 1 base from V and 0 bases from J; bases unmatched to any gene: 6. The germline V gene encodes CDR1 WSHSY and CDR2 SAAADI. The CDR3 covers 17 residues. Input material: peripheral blood. The TCR comes from a man between 65 and 85 years old who had recovered from COVID-19. The J gene is TRBJ2-5, the V gene TRBV10-2; 9 bases match TRBD2. The CDR3 DNA sequence: TGCGCCAGCAGTGAGTTGACTAGCGGACTGTACCAAGAGACCCAGTACTTC. The encoded protein is CASSELTSGLYQETQYF.